Included here is one T cell receptor beta chain sequence, with context. Its antigen remains unidentified. Qualities for individual bases were not recorded, and no much larger clone is one base off. Libraries came from the immunoSEQ multiplex PCR assay. TCRdb retrieved this table from immuneACCESS and kept in-frame rearrangements only. Not all clones are present; in checked studies, unresolved V genes account for under half, and no reason is known for the remainder. This sample lists under 55,000 clones; 95% to 97% were detected once. 0.35% to 0.45% of the sample comes from the top ten. The record originates from a study of technical replicates of blood from a handful of donors (dated by TCRdb to about 2017). The cysteine opens and the phenylalanine closes a CDR3 of 16 amino acids. Just CDR3 DNA is preserved here, 48 bases in frame from base 1. For CDR1 and CDR2, the germline V gene lists ENHRY and SYGVKD. V is cut back by 4 bases and J by 6 bases, with 11 bases in the junction unmatched.

The sequence derives from a human donor in good health. The chain employs TRBV10-3 and TRBJ2-1, with 8 junctional bases fitting TRBD1. Material: T cells isolated from PBMCs. The sequenced DNA is TGTGCCATCAGTGTATCCCCTTCCACAGGGGGCAATGAGCAGTTCTTC. The translation is CAISVSPSTGGNEQFF.